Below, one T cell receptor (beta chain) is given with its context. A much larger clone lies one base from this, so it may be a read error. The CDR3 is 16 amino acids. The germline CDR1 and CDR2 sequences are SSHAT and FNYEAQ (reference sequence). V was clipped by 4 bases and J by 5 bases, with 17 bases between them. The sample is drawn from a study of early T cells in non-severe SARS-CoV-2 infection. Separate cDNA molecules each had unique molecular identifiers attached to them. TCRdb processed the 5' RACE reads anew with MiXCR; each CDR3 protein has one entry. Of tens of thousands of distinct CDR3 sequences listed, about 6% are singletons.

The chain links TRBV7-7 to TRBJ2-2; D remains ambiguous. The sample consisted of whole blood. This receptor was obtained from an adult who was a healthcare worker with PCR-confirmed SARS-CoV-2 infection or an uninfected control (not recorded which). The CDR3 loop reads CASSSGSDHDTGELFF. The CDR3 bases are TGTGCCAGCAGCTCCGGGTCAGACCACGATACCGGGGAGCTGTTTTTT.